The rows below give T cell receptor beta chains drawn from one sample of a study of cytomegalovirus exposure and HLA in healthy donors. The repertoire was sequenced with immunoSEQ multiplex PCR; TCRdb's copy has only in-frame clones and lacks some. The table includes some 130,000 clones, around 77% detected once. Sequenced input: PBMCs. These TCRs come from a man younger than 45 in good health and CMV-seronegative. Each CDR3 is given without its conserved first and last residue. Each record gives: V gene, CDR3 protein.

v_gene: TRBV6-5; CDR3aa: ASSYSSGVGEQY
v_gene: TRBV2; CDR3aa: ASSAGGWVTEAF
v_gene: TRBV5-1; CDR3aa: ASGYGGSYEQY
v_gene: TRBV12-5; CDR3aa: ASGLGQGGVQY
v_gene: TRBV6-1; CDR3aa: ASRYRQQGNQPQH
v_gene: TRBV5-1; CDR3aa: ASSLWEGTEAF
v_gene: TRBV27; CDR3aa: ASSPHPGTGASEQY
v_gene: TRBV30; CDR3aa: AWGGTSGANVLT
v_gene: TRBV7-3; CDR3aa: ASSHTGSFADTQY
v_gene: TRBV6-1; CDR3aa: ASSSGSTGKNIQY
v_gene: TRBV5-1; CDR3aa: ASSEDYPSYEQY
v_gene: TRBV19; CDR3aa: ASSPGTGMAGELF
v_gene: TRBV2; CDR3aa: ASSAQGGRQPQH
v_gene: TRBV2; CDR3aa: ASSETPGGEDEQY
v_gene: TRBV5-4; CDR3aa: ASSPRLAGYRAPQF
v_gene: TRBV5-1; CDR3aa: ASSLGGQSEGNTIY
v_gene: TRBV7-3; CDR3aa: ASSPGGVNYGYT
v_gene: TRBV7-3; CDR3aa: ASSLNGGFQETQY
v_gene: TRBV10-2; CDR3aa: ASSADSYGYT